The 16 T cell receptor beta chains below come from one sample, sequenced in a study of cytomegalovirus exposure and HLA in healthy donors. This PCR relied on a set of 60 Vbeta primers and 13 Jbeta primers. This table comes from immunoSEQ multiplex PCR, and its TCRdb copy is limited to in-frame clones, with some not included. The sample has around 230,000 clones, 60% to 80% seen once. The sample taken for sequencing was PBMCs. The source is a male donor in good health and CMV-seronegative.

V gene TRBV9 combines with J gene TRBJ1-6; 7 bases are a match to TRBD1. CDR1 is SGDLS and CDR2 is YYNGEE in the germline V gene. This CDR3 contains 17 residues. Losses at the gene ends were 1 base for V and 6 bases for J; bases not matched to a gene: 10. The CDR3 reads CASSVFPGQHFNSPLHF. CDR3 coding DNA: TGTGCCAGCAGCGTATTCCCGGGACAGCACTTTAATTCACCCCTCCACTTT. Based on the CDR3 plus reference TRBV9 and TRBJ1-6, the full variable domain is DSGVTQTPKHLITATGQRVTLRCSPRSGDLSVYWYQQSLDQGLQFLIQYYNGEERAKGNILERFSAQQFPDLHSELNLSSLELGDSALYFCASSVFPGQHFNSPLHFGNGTRLTVT.

This clone was seen only a few times. This sequence joins TRBV19 and TRBJ1-2; 12 positions agree with TRBD1. Germline CDR1 is LNHDA and CDR2 is SQIVND (reference sequence). V shed 3 bases and J 8 bases; nucleotides not matched to a gene: 10. The CDR3 contains 16 residues. CDR3 sequence reads: CASSIHAGQGARGYTF. CDR3 coding DNA: TGTGCCAGTAGTATCCATGCGGGACAGGGGGCTAGAGGCTACACCTTC. The whole variable domain, remainder taken from reference TRBV19 and TRBJ1-2, is DGGITQSPKYLFRKEGQNVTLSCEQNLNHDAMYWYRQDPGQGLRLIYYSQIVNDFQKGDIAEGYSVSREKKESFPLTVTSAQKNPTAFYLCASSIHAGQGARGYTFGSGTRLTVV.

Only one count was recorded for this clone. The chain links TRBV27 to TRBJ1-3; D might be TRBD1 (6 bases). The length of the CDR3 is 13 residues. V was trimmed by 3 bases and J by 8 bases, leaving 11 bases between them. Germline assignment: CDR1 MNHEY and CDR2 SMNVEV (reference sequence). CDR3 in DNA: TGTGCCAGCAGTTTTACAGGGTGGGACACCATATATTTT. Amino acid sequence: CASSFTGWDTIYF.

V and J are TRBV4-2 and TRBJ2-7, with 10 nucleotides matching TRBD1. The CDR3 length is 15 residues. Trimming at V came to 3 bases and at J to 2 bases, leaving 4 bases not matched to a gene. Germline CDR1 reads LGHNA; CDR2 reads YNFKEQ. DNA for the CDR3: TGTGCCAGCAGCCAGGAGACAGGGGGCCCCTACGAGCAGTACTTC. As protein: CASSQETGGPYEQYF.

The rearrangement joins TRBV5-1 to TRBJ2-1; 16 bases line up with TRBD2. V lost 5 bases and J lost 3; bases outside the gene matches: 5. Germline V lookup: CDR1 SGHRS, CDR2 YFSETQ. The CDR3 runs 17 residues. In nucleotides, the CDR3 is TGCGCCAGCAGGGGACTAGCGGGGGGGATAGTCTACAATGAGCAGTTCTTC. Translated, it gives CASRGLAGGIVYNEQFF.

There are a few counts of this clone. The V and J genes are TRBV7-9 and TRBJ2-1, with 10 bases fitting TRBD2. V lost 4 bases, J lost 9 bases, and 12 bases stayed unmatched. The germline gives CDR1 SEHNR, CDR2 FQNEAQ (reference sequence). The CDR3 loop spans 16 amino acids. The CDR3: CASSSRTSGSSGEQFF. In DNA form, the CDR3 reads TGTGCCAGCAGCTCTCGGACTAGCGGTTCCTCGGGTGAGCAGTTCTTC.

J is TRBJ2-5 and V is TRBV11-1, with D tentatively TRBD2 (5 bases). The V gene's germline CDR1 is SGHAT and CDR2 FQDESV (reference sequence). The CDR3 length is 16 residues. Trimming cost V 4 bases and J 5 bases, with 20 bases left between them. The CDR3 coding sequence is TGTGCCAGCAGCTATCCCCTCTACATGGAGGACGAGACCCAGTACTTC. As protein: CASSYPLYMEDETQYF.

This sequence joins TRBV19 and TRBJ2-5; D unresolved. CDR3 size: 11 residues. CDR1 is LNHDA and CDR2 is SQIVND in the germline V gene (reference sequence). With 5 bases removed from V and 5 bases from J, the gap between germline ends came to 6 bases. DNA for the CDR3: TGTGCCAGTAGTGCCCAGGAGACCCAGTACTTC. Protein: CASSAQETQYF.

The J gene is TRBJ1-4, the V gene TRBV19; 7 positions match TRBD1. Germline CDR1 LNHDA, CDR2 SQIVND (reference sequence). V was pared by 7 bases and J by 8 bases, with 10 bases of the junction left unmatched. This CDR3 region has 14 residues. DNA of the CDR3: TGTGCCAGTATTCAACCGGGACAGACAGAAAAACTGTTTTTT. Its translation is CASIQPGQTEKLFF.

This chain connects TRBV6-5 to TRBJ1-6; 9 nucleotides match TRBD1. Germline values: CDR1 MNHEY, CDR2 SVGAGI. Trimming cost V 2 bases and J 6 bases; bases outside gene matches: 5. This CDR3 has 16 residues. In DNA form, the CDR3 reads TGTGCCAGCAGTTACAACAGGGGGCTCGGTAATTCACCCCTCCACTTT. Its translation is CASSYNRGLGNSPLHF.

V usage is TRBV5-4 and J usage is TRBJ2-6; maybe TRBD1 (6 bases). Trimming removed 1 base at V and 1 base at J, with 6 bases between. The length of the CDR3 is 15 residues. The germline V gene encodes CDR1 SGHNT and CDR2 YYREEE (reference sequence). The CDR3 here is CASSLRGSGANVLTF. CDR3 DNA: TGTGCCAGCAGCTTGAGGGGGTCTGGGGCCAACGTCCTGACTTTC.

The chain recombines TRBV4-1 with TRBJ1-2, with D perhaps TRBD1 (5 bases). Germline V CDR1 and CDR2: MGHRA, YSYEKL. V was cut by 1 base and J by 2 bases, with 14 bases left in between. The CDR3 contains 16 residues. In DNA form, the CDR3 reads TGCGCCAGCAGCCAAGTTGCCAGGGCCCTGAACTATGGCTACACCTTC. Translation: CASSQVARALNYGYTF.

The rearrangement joins TRBV7-2 to TRBJ1-4; the match to TRBD1 covers 10 bases. The length of the CDR3 is 17 residues. The junction had 10 bases not matched to a gene; V was cut back by 1 base and J by 8 bases. In germline, CDR1 is SGHTA, CDR2 FQGNSA. CDR3 sequence: CASSLGRGTGVGEKLFF. Written as DNA, the CDR3 is TGTGCCAGCAGCTTAGGACGGGGGACAGGGGTGGGGGAAAAACTGTTTTTT.

With regard to this clone: The junction departs from the called germline gene at one end, perhaps through a read error. Other nucleotide sequences from this sample produce the same CDR3. The chain couples TRBV5-1 to TRBJ1-2, with 9 bases matching TRBD1. CDR1 and CDR2 from the germline V gene are SGHRS and YFSETQ. This CDR3 is built from 16 residues. The DNA for the CDR3 is TGCGCTAGCAGCGATGGACCGGGACAGGGAGGCTATGGCTACACCTTC. Translating it yields CASSDGPGQGGYGYTF.

This clone was counted a few times. This chain joins TRBV5-8 and TRBJ1-5, with 9 bases identical to TRBD1. The CDR3 consists of 14 residues. The germline CDR1 and CDR2 sequences are SGHTS and YDEGEE. V lost 4 bases and J lost 4; bases outside the gene matches: 3. CDR3 loop: CASSPGQGNQPQHF. As DNA, the CDR3 is TGTGCCAGCAGCCCAGGACAGGGGAATCAGCCCCAGCATTTT.

Details on this clone: A junction end diverges from the germline sequence, so it may reflect a read error. CDR3 DNA: TGTGCCAGCAACTTATGGACTAGCGGGAGCTACGAGCAGTACTTC. The encoded protein is CASNLWTSGSYEQYF. The chain links TRBV7-3 to TRBJ2-7, with 13 bases matching TRBD2. Germline CDR1 SGHTA, CDR2 FQGTGA. The CDR3 has 15 amino acids. Using reference TRBV7-3 and TRBJ2-7 for the parts outside the CDR3, the full variable domain is GAGVSQTPSNKVTEKGKYVELRCDPISGHTALYWYRQSLGQGPEFLIYFQGTGAADDSGLPNDRFFAVRPEGSVSTLKIQRTERGDSAVYLCASNLWTSGSYEQYFGPGTRLTVT.